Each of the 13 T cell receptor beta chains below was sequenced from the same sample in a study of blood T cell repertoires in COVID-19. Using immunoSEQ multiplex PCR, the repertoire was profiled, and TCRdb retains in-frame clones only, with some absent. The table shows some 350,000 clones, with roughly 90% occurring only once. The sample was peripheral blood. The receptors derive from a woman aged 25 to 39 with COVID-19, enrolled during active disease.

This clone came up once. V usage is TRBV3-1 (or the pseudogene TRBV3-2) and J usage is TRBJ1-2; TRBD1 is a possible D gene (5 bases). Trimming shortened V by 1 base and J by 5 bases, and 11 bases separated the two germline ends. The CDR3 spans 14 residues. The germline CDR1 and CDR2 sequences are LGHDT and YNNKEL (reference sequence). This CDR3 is CASSQAAKGYGYTF. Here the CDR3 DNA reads TGTGCCAGCAGCCAAGCCGCCAAGGGGTATGGCTACACCTTC.

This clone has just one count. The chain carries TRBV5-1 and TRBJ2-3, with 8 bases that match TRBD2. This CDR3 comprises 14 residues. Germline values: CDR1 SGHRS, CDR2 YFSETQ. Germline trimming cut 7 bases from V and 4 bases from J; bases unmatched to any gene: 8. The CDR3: CASEDGRAADTQYF. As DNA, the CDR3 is TGCGCCAGCGAGGACGGGAGGGCGGCAGATACGCAGTATTTT.

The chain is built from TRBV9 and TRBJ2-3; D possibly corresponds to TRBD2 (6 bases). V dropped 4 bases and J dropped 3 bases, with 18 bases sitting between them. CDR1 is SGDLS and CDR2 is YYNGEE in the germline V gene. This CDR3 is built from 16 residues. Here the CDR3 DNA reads TGTGCCAGCAGCCCCCGCCGGGGAGGAATTACAGATACGCAGTATTTT. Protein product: CASSPRRGGITDTQYF. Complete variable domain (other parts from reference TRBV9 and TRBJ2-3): DSGVTQTPKHLITATGQRVTLRCSPRSGDLSVYWYQQSLDQGLQFLIQYYNGEERAKGNILERFSAQQFPDLHSELNLSSLELGDSALYFCASSPRRGGITDTQYFGPGTRLTVL.

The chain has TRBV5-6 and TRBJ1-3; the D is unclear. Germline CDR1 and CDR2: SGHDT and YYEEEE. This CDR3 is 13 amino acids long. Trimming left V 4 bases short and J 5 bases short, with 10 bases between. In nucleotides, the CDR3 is TGTGCCAGCAGCGGCAGGCCAAGAAACACCATATATTTT. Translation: CASSGRPRNTIYF.

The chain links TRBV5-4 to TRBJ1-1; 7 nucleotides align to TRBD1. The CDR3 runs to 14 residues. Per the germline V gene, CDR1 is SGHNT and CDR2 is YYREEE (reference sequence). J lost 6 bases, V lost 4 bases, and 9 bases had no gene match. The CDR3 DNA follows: TGTGCCAGCAGCCTACAGGGGACAGCCGCTGAAGCTTTCTTT. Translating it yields CASSLQGTAAEAFF.

In nucleotides, the CDR3 is TGTGCCACCAGCCGGGACATCCGCACAGATACGCAGTATTTT. Protein: CATSRDIRTDTQYF. The chain is built from TRBV24-1 and TRBJ2-3, with D possibly TRBD1 on 6 matching bases. The V end was cut by 7 bases, the J end by 1 base, with 11 bases between. In germline, CDR1 is KGHDR, CDR2 SFDVKD. This CDR3 comprises 14 residues.

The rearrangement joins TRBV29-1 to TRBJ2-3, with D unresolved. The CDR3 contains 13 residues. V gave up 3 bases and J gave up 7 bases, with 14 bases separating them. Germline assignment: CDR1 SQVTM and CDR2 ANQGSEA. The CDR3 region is CSVDFSSGNTQYF. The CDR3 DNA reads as TGCAGCGTTGATTTCTCTAGTGGAAATACGCAGTATTTT.

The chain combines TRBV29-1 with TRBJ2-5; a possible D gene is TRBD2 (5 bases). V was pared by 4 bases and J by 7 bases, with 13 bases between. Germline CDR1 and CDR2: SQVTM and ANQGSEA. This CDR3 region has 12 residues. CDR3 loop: CSVVWSGGTQYF. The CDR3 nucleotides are TGCAGCGTTGTTTGGTCAGGAGGGACCCAGTACTTC.

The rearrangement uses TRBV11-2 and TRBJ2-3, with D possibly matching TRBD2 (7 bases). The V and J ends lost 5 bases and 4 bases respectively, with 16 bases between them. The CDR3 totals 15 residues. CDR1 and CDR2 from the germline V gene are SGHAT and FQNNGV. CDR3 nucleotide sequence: TGTGCCAGCAGCACCTGGGGGGCGGGGGCAGATACGCAGTATTTT. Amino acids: CASSTWGAGADTQYF.

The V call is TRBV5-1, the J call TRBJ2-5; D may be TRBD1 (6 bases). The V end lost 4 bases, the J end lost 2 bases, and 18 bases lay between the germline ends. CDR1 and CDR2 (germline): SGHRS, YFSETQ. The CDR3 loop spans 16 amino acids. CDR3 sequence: CASSPSVDSRQETQYF. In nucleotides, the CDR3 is TGCGCCAGCAGCCCGAGCGTGGACAGCAGACAAGAGACCCAGTACTTC.

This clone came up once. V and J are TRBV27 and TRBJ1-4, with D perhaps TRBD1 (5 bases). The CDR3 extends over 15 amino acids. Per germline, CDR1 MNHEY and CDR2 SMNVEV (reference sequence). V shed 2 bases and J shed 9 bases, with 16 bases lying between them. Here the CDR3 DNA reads TGTGCCAGCAGTTTAAGCAGGGCCTTCTCCCAAAAACTGTTTTTT. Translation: CASSLSRAFSQKLFF.

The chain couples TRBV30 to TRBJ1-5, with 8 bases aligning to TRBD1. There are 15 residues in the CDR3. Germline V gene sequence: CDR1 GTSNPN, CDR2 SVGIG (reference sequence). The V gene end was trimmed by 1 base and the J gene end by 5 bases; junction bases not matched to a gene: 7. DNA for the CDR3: TGTGCCTGGAGTGACGGACAGGGAATAGATCAGCCCCAGCATTTT. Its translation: CAWSDGQGIDQPQHF. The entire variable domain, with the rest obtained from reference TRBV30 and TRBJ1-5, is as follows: SQTIHQWPATLVQPVGSPLSLECTVEGTSNPNLYWYRQAAGRGLQLLFYSVGIGQISSEVPQNLSASRPQDRQFILSSKKLLLSDSGFYLCAWSDGQGIDQPQHFGDGTRLSIL.

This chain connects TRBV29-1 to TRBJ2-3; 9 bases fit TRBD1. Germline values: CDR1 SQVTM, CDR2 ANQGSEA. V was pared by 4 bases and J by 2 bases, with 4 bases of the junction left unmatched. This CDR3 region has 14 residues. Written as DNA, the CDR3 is TGCAGCGTTGCCGGGACAGGGTTCACAGATACGCAGTATTTT. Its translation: CSVAGTGFTDTQYF.